This T cell receptor (beta chain) appears in the sequencing data of a study of beta chain features in type 1 diabetes. Reverse transcription of all isolated RNA meant that expressed TCRB transcripts were sequenced. Some clones are missing from TCRdb's copy, which holds only in-frame ones; the method was immunoSEQ multiplex PCR. The sample has around 500,000 clones; approximately 10% are singletons. Notes on the study in general: Within the patient group, naive, central memory and Treg TCRB repertoires appeared more similar to each other than within healthy donors.

Worth noting for this clone: As yet, its antigen is unknown.

Sequencing was performed on naive CD4+ T cells from blood. The receptor comes from a woman aged 18 to 35 in good health.

CDR3 nucleotides: TGTGCCAGCAGCGCCGGGTCTATCCTCTATGGCTACACCTTC. Residues: CASSAGSILYGYTF. The chain uses TRBV7-2 and TRBJ1-2; D unresolved. This CDR3 contains 14 residues. The germline V gene has CDR1 SGHTA and CDR2 FQGNSA. Between the trimmed V and J ends, which lost 5 bases and 4 bases, there was a span of 14 bases.